Below, 15 T cell receptor beta chains from the same sample are listed, as sequenced in a study of cytomegalovirus exposure and HLA in healthy donors. Sequencing used immunoSEQ multiplex PCR; TCRdb keeps in-frame clones, though not all of them. The table has fewer than 400,000 clones, 80% to 90% seen once; the top ten hold approximately 0.84%. Sequenced sample: PBMCs. Every receptor here comes from a woman under 30 in good health and CMV-seronegative.

This clone occurred once. J is TRBJ1-1 and V is TRBV7-3; the D gene is possibly TRBD1 (5 bases). Germline lookup yields CDR1 SGHTA and CDR2 FQGTGA. V shed 0 bases and J shed 5 bases, with 10 bases lying between them. The CDR3 is made up of 14 amino acids. In nucleotides, the CDR3 is TGTGCCAGCAGCTTAACGGGGGGTGGAACTGAAGCTTTCTTT. It encodes CASSLTGGGTEAFF.

The rearrangement joins TRBV6-1 to TRBJ2-3, with unresolved D. Germline values: CDR1 MNHNS, CDR2 SASEGT. CDR3 length equals 15 residues. Trimming shortened V by 2 bases and J by 0 bases, and 9 bases separated the two germline ends. CDR3 sequence reads: CASSEMGRSTDTQYF. In nucleotides, the CDR3 is TGTGCCAGCAGTGAAATGGGCAGGAGCACAGATACGCAGTATTTT.

The chain couples TRBV2 to TRBJ1-3; D might be TRBD1 (5 bases). The ends were cut back, 1 base at V and 0 bases at J, with 16 bases in the middle. This CDR3 comprises 18 residues. Germline CDR1 is SNHLY and CDR2 is FYNNEI. The CDR3 DNA sequence: TGTGCCAGCAGTGAAGGAATCCGACAGTCCAACTCTGGAAACACCATATATTTT. It is translated as CASSEGIRQSNSGNTIYF.

The J gene is TRBJ2-5, the V gene TRBV5-1; 7 nucleotides match TRBD1. The CDR3 is 14 amino acids. CDR1 and CDR2 (germline): SGHRS, YFSETQ. The V and J ends lost 3 bases and 0 bases, in that order; junction bases with no gene match: 2. Here the CDR3 DNA reads TGCGCCAGCAGCTCGGGACAGAACCAAGAGACCCAGTACTTC. It encodes CASSSGQNQETQYF.

The chain couples TRBV13 to TRBJ2-7; 10 bases align to TRBD2. V shed 6 bases, J shed 3 bases, and the junction held 2 bases outside the gene matches. Germline CDR1 PRHDT, CDR2 FYEKMQ (reference sequence). The CDR3 spans 13 residues. In DNA form, the CDR3 reads TGTGCCAGCAGTCCTAGCGGGAGCTACGAGCAGTACTTC. Protein product: CASSPSGSYEQYF.

This rearrangement joins TRBV7-3 to TRBJ1-1; tentative D call: TRBD1 (5 bases). The germline V and J ends were trimmed by 3 bases and 3 bases, with 14 bases remaining between them. This CDR3 has 15 amino acids. Germline V gene data show CDR1 as SGHTA and CDR2 as FQGTGA. The CDR3 loop is CASSLSGGVDTEAFF. The DNA of the CDR3 is TGTGCCAGCAGCTTGTCCGGGGGTGTGGACACTGAAGCTTTCTTT.

V usage is TRBV7-2 and J usage is TRBJ1-4; D not certain. Germline V CDR1 and CDR2: SGHTA, FQGNSA. The CDR3 is made up of 16 amino acids. V lost 1 base to trimming and J lost 8 bases, with 17 bases between them. The DNA for the CDR3 is TGTGCCAGCAGCTTAGAGTCCGTACTTTCGTGGGAAAAACTGTTTTTT. Amino acid sequence: CASSLESVLSWEKLFF. The variable domain in full, with the rest retrieved from reference TRBV7-2 and TRBJ1-4, is GAGVSQSPSNKVTEKGKDVELRCDPISGHTALYWYRQSLGQGLEFLIYFQGNSAPDKSGLPSDRFSAERTGGSVSTLTIQRTQQEDSAVYLCASSLESVLSWEKLFFGSGTQLSVL.

This clone was seen a single time. The V and J genes are TRBV5-6 and TRBJ1-2; D call uncertain. The V end was cut by 4 bases, the J end by 6 bases, with 10 bases between. Germline V gene sequence: CDR1 SGHDT, CDR2 YYEEEE. CDR3 size: 12 residues. In DNA form, the CDR3 reads TGTGCCAGCAGCGAGAACGAGGATGGCTACACCTTC. It codes for CASSENEDGYTF.

The genes are TRBV15 and TRBJ2-7; TRBD2 matches 7 bases. Germline assignment: CDR1 LNHNV and CDR2 YYDKDF (reference sequence). The CDR3 length is 14 residues. V was pared by 1 base and J by 6 bases, with 6 bases of the junction left unmatched. In DNA, the CDR3 is TGTGCCACCAGCAGAGTTGCGGGAGTCCCCGAGCAGTACTTC. Protein product: CATSRVAGVPEQYF.

Of note for this clone: One end of the junction fails to match germline, which may point to a read error. The CDR3 loop reads CASSNSVSGRAHEQYF. For the CDR3, the DNA is TGTGCCAGCAGTAACTCCGTTAGCGGGAGGGCCCACGAGCAGTACTTC. This rearrangement joins TRBV6-5 to TRBJ2-7; 11 nucleotides agree with TRBD2. CDR1 MNHEY and CDR2 SVGAGI come from the germline V gene. The CDR3 consists of 16 residues.

The chain employs TRBV6-1 and TRBJ2-7; 8 positions agree with TRBD1. The CDR3 runs to 15 residues. V lost 6 bases and J lost 0; bases outside the gene matches: 7. Germline lookup yields CDR1 MNHNS and CDR2 SASEGT. The CDR3 DNA follows: TGTGCCAGCAGGGAGGGACAGGACCCCTCCTACGAGCAGTACTTC. This codes for CASREGQDPSYEQYF.

The chain carries TRBV6-6 and TRBJ2-7; TRBD2 might be the D (6 bases). V was pared by 6 bases and J by 0 bases, with 15 bases between. Germline CDR1 MNHNY, CDR2 SVGAGI (reference sequence). The CDR3 spans 15 residues. This chain's CDR3 is CASRGWEATSYEQYF. CDR3 nucleotides: TGTGCCAGCAGGGGGTGGGAGGCTACCTCCTACGAGCAGTACTTC.

The chain combines TRBV7-2 with TRBJ1-1; D not resolved. The CDR3 length is 12 residues. Looked up from germline, CDR1 is SGHTA and CDR2 is FQGNSA. V lost 5 bases and J lost 4, with 8 bases in between. CDR3 region: CASSPRGTEAFF. In DNA form, the CDR3 reads TGTGCCAGCAGCCCCCGAGGCACTGAAGCTTTCTTT.

Points on this clone: Different DNA sequences within this sample yield the same CDR3. The chain recombines TRBV20-1 with TRBJ1-2, with D tentatively TRBD1 (5 bases). Germline CDR1 is DFQATT and CDR2 is SNEGSKA (reference sequence). Trimming removed 6 bases from V and 8 bases from J, with 10 bases in between. This CDR3 has 10 residues. This chain's CDR3 is CSAPPGGYTF. The CDR3 DNA is TGCAGTGCCCCGCCAGGGGGCTACACCTTC.

The chain is built from TRBV29-1 and TRBJ1-2, with unresolved D. Germline V lookup: CDR1 SQVTM, CDR2 ANQGSEA. The CDR3 is 12 amino acids. V was clipped by 4 bases and J by 0 bases, with 6 bases between them. CDR3 DNA sequence: TGCAGCGTTGGGGAGCCTAACTATGGCTACACCTTC. Its translation is CSVGEPNYGYTF.